Presented here are 20 T cell receptor beta chains from one specimen sequenced in a study of shared clonotypes between healthy human individuals. Profiling relied on immunoSEQ multiplex PCR, and the TCRdb table lists in-frame clones only, not all of them. The data show 400,000 to 500,000 clones, approximately 79% seen once. What was sequenced was PBMCs. These receptor sequences come from a woman in her 40s in good health. Some clones in this sample may be carry-over from other donors' samples.

This clone was observed once. The V gene is TRBV5-4, the J gene TRBJ2-1, with TRBD2 matching over 9 bases. CDR3 length: 15 residues. CDR1 and CDR2 from the germline V gene are SGHNT and YYREEE (reference sequence). The V and J ends lost 9 bases and 1 base, in that order; junction bases with no gene match: 8. CDR3 sequence: CATSSGKFSYNEQFF. The CDR3, as DNA: TGTGCCACCTCTAGCGGGAAATTTTCCTACAATGAGCAGTTCTTC.

The chain combines TRBV7-2 with TRBJ2-5; D may be TRBD1 (6 bases). The CDR3 sequence is 15 residues long. Trimming pared 5 bases from V and 0 bases from J, leaving 13 bases between. The germline V gene encodes CDR1 SGHTA and CDR2 FQGNSA. Here the CDR3 DNA reads TGTGCCAGCAGCCCCACGTGGGGGCACCAAGAGACCCAGTACTTC. Translated, it gives CASSPTWGHQETQYF.

The chain links TRBV11-2 to TRBJ2-7; D is unresolved. This CDR3 has 15 residues. Germline V gene sequence: CDR1 SGHAT, CDR2 FQNNGV. V was cut by 0 bases and J by 2 bases, with 11 bases left in between. CDR3 sequence (DNA): TGTGCCAGCAGCTTAGAGGCTGGCAGCACCTACGAGCAGTACTTC. It yields the protein CASSLEAGSTYEQYF. The variable domain in full, completed from reference TRBV11-2 and TRBJ2-7, reads EAGVAQSPRYKIIEKRQSVAFWCNPISGHATLYWYQQILGQGPKLLIQFQNNGVVDDSQLPKDRFSAERLKGVDSTLKIQPAKLEDSAVYLCASSLEAGSTYEQYFGPGTRLTVT.

The chain combines TRBV15 with TRBJ2-7, with D perhaps assigned TRBD1 or TRBD2 (5 bases each). Between the trimmed V and J ends, which lost 0 bases and 6 bases, there was a span of 12 bases. The CDR3 has 14 amino acids. Germline V gene lookup returns CDR1 LNHNV and CDR2 YYDKDF (reference sequence). The CDR3 region is CATSRDLGPSEQYF. CDR3 bases: TGTGCCACCAGCAGAGATTTGGGACCCTCCGAGCAGTACTTC.

In regard to this clone: At one end, the junction sequence differs from germline, possibly due to a read error. The genes are TRBV6-1 and TRBJ1-2; possible D gene TRBD1, 6 bases. CDR1 is MNHNS, CDR2 SASEGT, per germline. This CDR3 has 14 amino acids. For the CDR3, the DNA is TGTGCCAGCAGTGAAGCGGGGGACACCAGGGCCGGTCGCTTC. Translation: CASSEAGDTRAGRF.

The chain employs TRBV6-1 and TRBJ1-5; D call uncertain. The CDR3 has 12 amino acids. Germline lookup yields CDR1 MNHNS and CDR2 SASEGT. V was clipped by 2 bases and J by 6 bases, with 5 bases between them. DNA for the CDR3: TGTGCCAGCAGTGAATGGCTTCAGCCCCAGCATTTT. The encoded protein is CASSEWLQPQHF.

This clone was seen a handful of times. This chain links TRBV7-2 with TRBJ2-7, with D possibly TRBD2 on 5 matching bases. Germline CDR1 is SGHTA and CDR2 is FQGNSA. The CDR3 runs to 15 residues. Between the trimmed V and J ends, which lost 5 bases and 3 bases, there was a span of 17 bases. In DNA form, the CDR3 reads TGTGCCAGCAGCCGCATCCTTTCTAGCATCTACGAGCAGTACTTC. It is translated as CASSRILSSIYEQYF.

This clone was counted once. The chain carries TRBV7-3 and TRBJ2-1, with 9 nucleotides matching TRBD2. V dropped 8 bases and J dropped 6; count of bases not matched to a gene: 8. Germline values: CDR1 SGHTA, CDR2 FQGTGA. This CDR3 has 14 amino acids. In nucleotides, the CDR3 is TGTGCCAGCGCAAGCGGGAGGTTTCCCAATGAGCAGTTCTTC. Amino acids: CASASGRFPNEQFF.

The V and J genes are TRBV4-1 and TRBJ1-2; 10 bases fit TRBD1. Germline V lookup: CDR1 MGHRA, CDR2 YSYEKL. The trim removed 1 base at V and 1 base at J, leaving 3 bases unmatched. The CDR3 contains 16 residues. The CDR3 DNA follows: TGCGCCAGCAGCCAAGTGGGGACAGGGGATAACTATGGCTACACCTTC. This codes for CASSQVGTGDNYGYTF.

The chain employs TRBV28 and TRBJ2-5, with D possibly TRBD1 on 6 matching bases. This CDR3 is built from 14 residues. Trimming removed 6 bases at V and 7 bases at J, with 18 bases between. Germline assignment: CDR1 MDHEN and CDR2 SYDVKM. The CDR3 is CASRGGIGIGTQYF. The CDR3 DNA is TGTGCCAGCAGAGGGGGAATAGGGATCGGGACCCAGTACTTC.

In nucleotides, the CDR3 is TGTGCCAGCAGCTTAGCCAGGGCGGATAGCACAGATACGCAGTATTTT. Translating it yields CASSLARADSTDTQYF. The genes are TRBV7-2 and TRBJ2-3; weak D call: TRBD1 (5 bases). Germline V gene data show CDR1 as SGHTA and CDR2 as FQGNSA. The ends were cut back, 0 bases at V and 0 bases at J, with 10 bases in the middle. The CDR3 totals 16 residues.

In regard to this clone: A read error is likely here: a far larger clone is one base away. The chain couples TRBV15 to TRBJ2-5, with unresolved D. Deletions cut 1 base from V and 1 base from J, with 10 bases between. The CDR3 has 15 amino acids. The germline CDR1 and CDR2 sequences are LNHNV and YYDKDF (reference sequence). This chain's CDR3 is CATSRAPAPQETQYF. The CDR3 bases are TGTGCCACCAGCAGAGCTCCAGCGCCCCAAGAGACCCAGTACTTC.

This chain links TRBV18 with TRBJ1-2, with unresolved D. V was cut by 2 bases and J by 2 bases, with 6 bases left in between. The CDR3 runs to 13 residues. The V gene's germline CDR1 is KGHSH and CDR2 LQKENI. CDR3 nucleotides: TGTGCCAGCTCACCAGAAGAAAACTATGGCTACACCTTC. Its protein is CASSPEENYGYTF.

For the CDR3, the DNA is TGCGCCAGCAGTGACACCTACGAGCAGTACTTC. Its translation: CASSDTYEQYF. The chain joins TRBV10-2 to TRBJ2-7; D unclear. The CDR3 has 11 amino acids. V was shortened by 3 bases and J by 2 bases, with 2 bases between the two germline ends. Germline V gene lookup returns CDR1 WSHSY and CDR2 SAAADI.

This chain links TRBV5-6 with TRBJ2-2; 10 bases match TRBD2. The CDR3 runs to 17 residues. V lost 4 bases to trimming and J lost 1 base; unmatched junction nucleotides: 7. From germline, CDR1 is SGHDT and CDR2 YYEEEE. The CDR3 loop is CASSTLGTSENTGELFF. The CDR3 DNA reads as TGTGCCAGCAGCACCTTGGGGACTAGCGAGAACACCGGGGAGCTGTTTTTT.

The chain employs TRBV27 and TRBJ1-1, with 7 positions matching TRBD1. Germline CDR1 is MNHEY and CDR2 is SMNVEV (reference sequence). V was clipped by 7 bases and J by 5 bases; unmatched bases: 10. This CDR3 has 14 amino acids. The CDR3 loop is CASTPRQGWTEAFF. The CDR3, as DNA: TGTGCCAGCACCCCCCGACAGGGTTGGACTGAAGCTTTCTTT.

This chain joins TRBV5-1 and TRBJ2-7, with D perhaps matching TRBD1 (6 bases). This CDR3 has 13 amino acids. V was pared by 6 bases and J by 3 bases, with 13 bases between. Germline-derived CDR1 and CDR2 are SGHRS and YFSETQ. CDR3 amino acids: CASKGETFYEQYF. CDR3 nucleotide sequence: TGCGCCAGCAAGGGGGAGACATTCTACGAGCAGTACTTC.

The chain joins TRBV7-2 to TRBJ1-6; D might be TRBD1 (5 bases). Trimming removed 5 bases from V and 7 bases from J, with 18 bases in between. The germline V gene encodes CDR1 SGHTA and CDR2 FQGNSA. The CDR3 extends over 16 amino acids. CDR3 coding DNA: TGTGCCAGCAGCCCCACGGGCGGGGCCAGAAATTCACCCCTCCACTTT. Amino acid sequence: CASSPTGGARNSPLHF.

This clone appeared a few times. The chain links TRBV7-9 to TRBJ2-3; D call uncertain. CDR1 is SEHNR, CDR2 FQNEAQ, per germline (reference sequence). The CDR3 runs 15 residues. Trimming took off 2 bases at V and 0 bases at J, with 9 bases between the two ends. In DNA, the CDR3 is TGTGCCAGCAGCTTATATAAGGGCAGCACAGATACGCAGTATTTT. This sequence encodes CASSLYKGSTDTQYF.

This chain uses TRBV27 with TRBJ1-4, with D uncertain. Per the germline V gene, CDR1 is MNHEY and CDR2 is SMNVEV (reference sequence). V was cut by 2 bases and J by 14 bases, with 15 bases left in between. This CDR3 comprises 13 residues. This CDR3 is CASSLSLEGRLFF. The CDR3 bases are TGTGCCAGCAGTTTAAGTTTGGAGGGTCGGCTGTTTTTT.